This TCR beta chain was captured in a study of control samples from healthy donors and cancer patients. TCRdb's copy holds only in-frame clones and misses some; the assay was immunoSEQ multiplex PCR. Found here are under 300,000 clones, roughly 80% of them singletons; the top ten hold approximately 12%. The clonotype was recovered from a woman aged 55-75 years with lung cancer. The material sequenced was PBMCs.

The CDR3 bases are TGTGCCAGCAGCCTGGGACGGGAAGCTTTCTTT. Amino acid sequence: CASSLGREAFF. This chain joins TRBV14 and TRBJ1-1; D perhaps matches TRBD1 (5 bases). The CDR3 totals 11 residues. Trimming pared 4 bases from V and 8 bases from J, leaving 8 bases between. CDR1 and CDR2 (germline): SGHDN, FVKESK.